The 27 T cell receptor beta chains presented below share a single source sample, sequenced in a study of T cell responses to AZD1222 COVID-19 vaccine. Profiled with immunoSEQ multiplex PCR; TCRdb holds only in-frame clones, not every one. The table records 100,000 to 120,000 clones, 85% to 90% of them present only once. The sample was peripheral blood, taken on day 0 of AZD1222 vaccination. These receptors were obtained from an adult in good health.

The chain links TRBV24-1 to TRBJ2-6, with D perhaps matching TRBD1 (5 bases). Germline-derived CDR1 and CDR2 are KGHDR and SFDVKD. V shed 4 bases and J shed 4 bases, with 7 bases lying between them. This CDR3 spans 14 amino acids. The CDR3 DNA reads TGTGCCACCAGTGAACGGACAGGGGCCAACGTCCTGACTTTC. Encoded protein: CATSERTGANVLTF.

V gene TRBV2 combines with J gene TRBJ2-3, with D maybe TRBD2 (6 bases). V was cut by 7 bases and J by 3 bases, with 14 bases left in between. Per germline, CDR1 SNHLY and CDR2 FYNNEI. This CDR3 is built from 14 residues. CDR3 in amino acids: CASIWGGGTDTQYF. The CDR3 nucleotides read TGTGCCAGCATATGGGGAGGAGGAACAGATACGCAGTATTTT.

The chain links TRBV29-1 to TRBJ1-2; no clear D gene. The CDR3 runs 13 residues. V was shortened by 4 bases and J by 1 base, with 10 bases between the two germline ends. From germline, CDR1 is SQVTM and CDR2 ANQGSEA. In nucleotides, the CDR3 is TGCAGCGTTGTTCTTTTAGATAACTATGGCTACACCTTC. Translation: CSVVLLDNYGYTF.

The V call is TRBV7-2, the J call TRBJ1-1; TRBD1 aligns across 8 bases. Germline CDR1 and CDR2: SGHTA and FQGNSA. The CDR3 consists of 14 residues. After removal of 1 base from V and 4 bases from J, the junction contained 2 bases not matched to a gene. In DNA, the CDR3 is TGTGCCAGCAGCTTAGTCACAGGGGGCACTGAAGCTTTCTTT. This translates into CASSLVTGGTEAFF.

This clone was observed a few times. The chain recombines TRBV18 with TRBJ1-6; D not resolved. This CDR3 is 14 amino acids long. From germline, CDR1 is KGHSH and CDR2 LQKENI. Trimming removed 2 bases from V and 10 bases from J, with 12 bases in between. In DNA form, the CDR3 reads TGTGCCAGCTCACCAGCGGGCGAAGGATCACCCCTCCACTTT. This sequence encodes CASSPAGEGSPLHF.

The rearrangement uses TRBV5-6 and TRBJ2-7; D remains ambiguous. Germline V gives CDR1 SGHDT, CDR2 YYEEEE. The CDR3 covers 15 residues. V was pared by 2 bases and J by 0 bases, with 12 bases between. The CDR3 DNA is TGTGCCAGCAGCTTTCGTATGCGCCTCTCCTACGAGCAGTACTTC. Protein sequence: CASSFRMRLSYEQYF.

This chain uses TRBV14 with TRBJ2-1, with 7 bases matching TRBD1. The junction had 15 bases not matched to a gene; V was cut back by 3 bases and J by 7 bases. Germline CDR1 reads SGHDN; CDR2 reads FVKESK. The CDR3 contains 17 residues. CDR3 sequence reads: CASSQWNRDSFGNEQFF. In nucleotides, the CDR3 is TGTGCCAGCAGCCAGTGGAACCGGGACAGCTTCGGGAATGAGCAGTTCTTC.

This clone was seen just once. The CDR3 loop is CASSLAGGDTEAFF. In nucleotides, the CDR3 is TGTGCCAGCAGCTTGGCTGGGGGCGATACTGAAGCTTTCTTT. This chain links TRBV5-6 with TRBJ1-1; possible D gene TRBD1, 6 bases. Germline CDR1 is SGHDT and CDR2 is YYEEEE. V lost 0 bases to trimming and J lost 5 bases, with 11 bases between them. The length of the CDR3 is 14 residues. The whole variable domain, filled in from reference TRBV5-6 and TRBJ1-1, reads DAGVTQSPTHLIKTRGQQVTLRCSPKSGHDTVSWYQQALGQGPQFIFQYYEEEERQRGNFPDRFSGHQFPNYSSELNVNALLLGDSALYLCASSLAGGDTEAFFGQGTRLTVV.

The chain carries TRBV5-1 and TRBJ2-7, with TRBD2 matching over 13 bases. Germline lookup yields CDR1 SGHRS and CDR2 YFSETQ. The CDR3 length is 15 residues. With V trimmed by 3 bases and J by 1 base, 1 base remained unmatched. In DNA form, the CDR3 reads TGCGCCAGCAGCTCGGGACTAGCGGGATCCTACGAGCAGTACTTC. It translates to CASSSGLAGSYEQYF.

V gene TRBV5-1 combines with J gene TRBJ1-2, with D possibly being TRBD1 (5 bases). This CDR3 spans 15 amino acids. V was trimmed by 4 bases and J by 4 bases, leaving 17 bases between them. Germline V gene data show CDR1 as SGHRS and CDR2 as YFSETQ. The CDR3 protein is CASSPLWGVGYGYTF. The CDR3 DNA is TGCGCCAGCAGCCCCCTATGGGGGGTGGGCTATGGCTACACCTTC.

The chain has TRBV5-1 and TRBJ1-2, with unresolved D. Looked up from germline, CDR1 is SGHRS and CDR2 is YFSETQ. The length of the CDR3 is 17 residues. V lost 4 bases and J lost 4, with 23 bases in between. The CDR3 DNA reads TGCGCCAGCAGCGTAACCGAGGGCCGATATGGGGTCTATGGCTACACCTTC. It specifies CASSVTEGRYGVYGYTF.

The chain uses TRBV6-5 and TRBJ1-1, with a possible D match to TRBD1 (5 bases). With 6 bases removed from V and 5 bases from J, the gap between germline ends came to 16 bases. The CDR3 length is 14 residues. Germline V gene lookup returns CDR1 MNHEY and CDR2 SVGAGI. CDR3 nucleotides: TGTGCCAGCAGCCTAAGGGGTGGGGGGACTGAAGCTTTCTTT. Residues: CASSLRGGGTEAFF.

The chain employs TRBV19 and TRBJ1-2; D gene uncertain. The CDR3 has 14 amino acids. V shed 3 bases and J shed 2 bases, with 10 bases lying between them. Germline V lookup: CDR1 LNHDA, CDR2 SQIVND (reference sequence). The chain's CDR3 is CASSISHTNYGYTF. For the CDR3, the DNA is TGTGCCAGTAGTATCTCCCATACGAACTATGGCTACACCTTC. Filled out from reference TRBV19 and TRBJ1-2, the complete variable domain reads DGGITQSPKYLFRKEGQNVTLSCEQNLNHDAMYWYRQDPGQGLRLIYYSQIVNDFQKGDIAEGYSVSREKKESFPLTVTSAQKNPTAFYLCASSISHTNYGYTFGSGTRLTVV.

As regards this clone: At the DNA level, this CDR3 is encoded by other sequences in the same sample as well. V gene TRBV29-1 combines with J gene TRBJ2-2; 9 nucleotides line up with TRBD1. Germline V gene sequence: CDR1 SQVTM, CDR2 ANQGSEA. The CDR3 contains 13 residues. The V and J ends lost 6 bases and 4 bases, in that order; junction bases with no gene match: 3. CDR3 bases: TGCAGCGTGGGACAGGGTGCCACCGGGGAGCTGTTTTTT. Translating it yields CSVGQGATGELFF.

This clone was seen only once. The rearrangement joins TRBV4-3 to TRBJ2-7; D may be TRBD2 (6 bases). CDR1 is LGHNA and CDR2 is YSLEER in the germline V gene. V lost 0 bases, J lost 2 bases, and 11 bases lay in between. CDR3 size: 15 residues. CDR3 bases: TGCGCCAGCAGCCAAGAACTAGCCGTAACCTACGAGCAGTACTTC. Amino acid sequence: CASSQELAVTYEQYF.

The rearrangement joins TRBV7-8 to TRBJ2-2; possibly TRBD1 or TRBD2 for D (5 bases each). V was pared by 8 bases and J by 3 bases, with 13 bases between. The CDR3 totals 14 residues. Germline V gives CDR1 SGHVS, CDR2 FQNEAQ. The CDR3 protein is CASVSGTYTGELFF. The CDR3 region has the DNA TGTGCCAGCGTATCCGGGACGTACACCGGGGAGCTGTTTTTT. Drawing the rest from reference TRBV7-8 and TRBJ2-2, the complete variable domain is GAGVSQSPRYKVAKRGQDVALRCDPISGHVSLFWYQQALGQGPEFLTYFQNEAQLDKSGLPSDRFFAERPEGSVSTLKIQRTQQEDSAVYLCASVSGTYTGELFFGEGSRLTVL.

This chain connects TRBV19 to TRBJ1-6; 7 nucleotides align to TRBD1. The CDR3 loop spans 14 amino acids. Per germline, CDR1 LNHDA and CDR2 SQIVND (reference sequence). J gave up 7 bases and V 6 bases, and 6 bases lay outside the gene matches. The CDR3 sequence: CASRGAGGNSPLHF. CDR3 nucleotides: TGTGCCAGTAGGGGAGCAGGGGGGAATTCACCCCTCCACTTT.

The chain has TRBV5-8 and TRBJ2-7, with TRBD2 as a possible D gene (6 bases). Trimming removed 4 bases from V and 9 bases from J, with 26 bases in between. CDR3 length: 16 residues. Germline V gene data show CDR1 as SGHTS and CDR2 as YDEGEE. For the CDR3, the DNA is TGTGCCAGCAGCCATCAAATTCCGGGAGTGGGTCTCGGGCAGTACTTC. Translation gives CASSHQIPGVGLGQYF.

The chain links TRBV12-3 or TRBV12-4 to TRBJ1-2; D not certain. With 5 bases removed from V and 11 bases from J, the gap between germline ends came to 15 bases. This CDR3 has 12 residues. CDR3 sequence reads: CASSPGLNLYTF. In DNA, the CDR3 is TGTGCCAGCAGTCCCGGACTGAACCTTTACACCTTC.

The chain joins TRBV6-5 to TRBJ1-5, with a possible D match to TRBD1 (6 bases). CDR3 length: 15 amino acids. Between the trimmed V and J ends, which lost 8 bases and 4 bases, there was a span of 18 bases. Per the germline V gene, CDR1 is MNHEY and CDR2 is SVGAGI. CDR3 nucleotide sequence: TGTGCCAGCCTTGCGTCAACAGGGCGTAATCAGCCCCAGCATTTT. Translation: CASLASTGRNQPQHF.

The chain carries TRBV29-1 and TRBJ1-1; D perhaps matches TRBD1 (6 bases). The germline V gene encodes CDR1 SQVTM and CDR2 ANQGSEA. Trimming removed 4 bases at V and 4 bases at J, with 16 bases between. The CDR3 consists of 14 residues. CDR3 nucleotide sequence: TGCAGCGTTGTAGGGGGATCTGGCCTCACTGAAGCTTTCTTT. This gives the protein CSVVGGSGLTEAFF.

The gene calls are TRBV28 and TRBJ2-7; 10 bases match TRBD1. CDR1 MDHEN and CDR2 SYDVKM come from the germline V gene. This CDR3 has 16 amino acids. The junction had 11 bases not matched to a gene; V was cut back by 3 bases and J by 6 bases. CDR3 sequence: CASSLTGGSLLSEQYF. The CDR3 DNA reads as TGTGCCAGCAGTTTGACAGGGGGCTCGCTGCTAAGCGAGCAGTACTTC.

The chain joins TRBV4-1 to TRBJ1-2; 10 nucleotides match TRBD1. Germline assignment: CDR1 MGHRA and CDR2 YSYEKL. The CDR3 length is 15 residues. J gave up 4 bases and V 3 bases, and 5 bases lay outside the gene matches. The CDR3 DNA follows: TGCGCCAGCAGCCATCGGGACAGGGGCGGCTATGGCTACACCTTC. It translates to CASSHRDRGGYGYTF.

V usage is TRBV5-5 and J usage is TRBJ2-3, with TRBD2 matching 7 bases. Germline trimming cut 2 bases from V and 2 bases from J; bases unmatched to any gene: 5. Germline V gives CDR1 SGHKS, CDR2 YYEKEE (reference sequence). There are 15 residues in the CDR3. The CDR3 loop is CASSFPSGFTDTQYF. The CDR3 bases are TGTGCCAGCAGCTTCCCTAGCGGATTCACAGATACGCAGTATTTT. The full variable domain, its missing parts supplied by reference TRBV5-5 and TRBJ2-3, is DAGVTQSPTHLIKTRGQQVTLRCSPISGHKSVSWYQQVLGQGPQFIFQYYEKEERGRGNFPDRFSARQFPNYSSELNVNALLLGDSALYLCASSFPSGFTDTQYFGPGTRLTVL.

This chain uses TRBV3-1 (or the pseudogene TRBV3-2) with TRBJ1-4, with 8 bases identical to TRBD1. The trim removed 3 bases at V and 6 bases at J, leaving 6 bases unmatched. The germline V gene has CDR1 LGHDT and CDR2 YNNKEL (reference sequence). This CDR3 is 15 amino acids long. The CDR3 nucleotides are TGTGCCAGCAGCCAGGCAGGGGGCGGCGATGAAAAACTGTTTTTT. Translated, it gives CASSQAGGGDEKLFF.

J is TRBJ2-3 and V is TRBV12-3 or TRBV12-4, with D perhaps assigned TRBD1 or TRBD2 (6 bases each). The CDR3 is made up of 12 amino acids. V lost 6 bases and J lost 6, with 10 bases in between. This CDR3 reads CASSLGGDTQYF. CDR3 in DNA: TGTGCCAGCAGCCTAGGGGGGGATACGCAGTATTTT.

V gene TRBV11-3 combines with J gene TRBJ2-1; 7 bases match TRBD2. CDR3 length: 15 residues. Germline loops: CDR1 SGHNT, CDR2 YENEEA. Trimming took 8 bases from V and 5 from J; bases not matched to a gene: 12. The CDR3 region is CASAPGGSSDNEQFF. The CDR3 coding sequence is TGTGCCAGCGCGCCCGGCGGGAGTAGTGACAATGAGCAGTTCTTC. Full variable domain (rest looked up from reference TRBV11-3 and TRBJ2-1): EAGVVQSPRYKIIEKKQPVAFWCNPISGHNTLYWYLQNLGQGPELLIRYENEEAVDDSQLPKDRFSAERLKGVDSTLKIQPAELGDSAVYLCASAPGGSSDNEQFFGPGTRLTVL.